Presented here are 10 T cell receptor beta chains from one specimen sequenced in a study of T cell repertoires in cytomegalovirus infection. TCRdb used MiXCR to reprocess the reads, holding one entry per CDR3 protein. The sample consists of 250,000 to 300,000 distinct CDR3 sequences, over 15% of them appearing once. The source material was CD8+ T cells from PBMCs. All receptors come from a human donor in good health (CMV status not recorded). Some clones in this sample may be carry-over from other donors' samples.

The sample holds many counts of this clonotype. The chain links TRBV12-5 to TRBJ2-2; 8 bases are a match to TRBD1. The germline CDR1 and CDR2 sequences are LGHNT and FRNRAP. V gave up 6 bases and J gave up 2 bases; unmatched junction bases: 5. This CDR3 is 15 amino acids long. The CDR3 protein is CASGADRVNTGELFF. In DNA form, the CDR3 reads TGTGCTAGTGGAGCGGACAGGGTCAACACCGGGGAGCTGTTTTTT.

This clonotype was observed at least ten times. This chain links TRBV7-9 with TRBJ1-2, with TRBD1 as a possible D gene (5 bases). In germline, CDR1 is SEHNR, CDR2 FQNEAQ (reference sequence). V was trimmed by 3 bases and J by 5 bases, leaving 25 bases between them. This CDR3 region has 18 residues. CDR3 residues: CASSLAQGTSTQKYGYTF. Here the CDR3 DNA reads TGTGCCAGCAGCTTGGCGCAGGGTACTTCTACCCAGAAATATGGCTACACCTTC.

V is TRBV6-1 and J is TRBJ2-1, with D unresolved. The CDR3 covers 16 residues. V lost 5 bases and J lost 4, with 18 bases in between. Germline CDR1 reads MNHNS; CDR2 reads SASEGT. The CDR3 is CASSPLAPYFYNEQFF. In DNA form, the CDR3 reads TGTGCCAGCAGTCCCCTGGCACCCTACTTTTACAATGAGCAGTTCTTC.

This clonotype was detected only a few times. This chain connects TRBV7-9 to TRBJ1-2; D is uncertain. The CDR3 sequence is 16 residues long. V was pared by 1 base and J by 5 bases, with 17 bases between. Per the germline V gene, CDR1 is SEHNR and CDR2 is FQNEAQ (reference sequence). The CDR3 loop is CASSLGGPQSNYGYTF. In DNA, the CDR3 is TGTGCCAGCAGCTTAGGCGGACCCCAGTCGAATTATGGCTACACCTTC.

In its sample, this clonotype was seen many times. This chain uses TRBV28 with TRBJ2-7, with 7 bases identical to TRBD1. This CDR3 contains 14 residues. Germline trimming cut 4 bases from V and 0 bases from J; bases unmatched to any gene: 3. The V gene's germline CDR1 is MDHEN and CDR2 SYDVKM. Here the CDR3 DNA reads TGTGCCAGCAGTTCCCGACAGGGCTCCTACGAGCAGTACTTC. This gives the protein CASSSRQGSYEQYF.

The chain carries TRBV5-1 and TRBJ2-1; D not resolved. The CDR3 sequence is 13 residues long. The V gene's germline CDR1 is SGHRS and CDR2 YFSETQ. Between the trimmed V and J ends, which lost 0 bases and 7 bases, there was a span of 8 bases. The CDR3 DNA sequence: TGCGCCAGCAGCTTGGCGGTGCCTAATGAGCAGTTCTTC. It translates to CASSLAVPNEQFF.

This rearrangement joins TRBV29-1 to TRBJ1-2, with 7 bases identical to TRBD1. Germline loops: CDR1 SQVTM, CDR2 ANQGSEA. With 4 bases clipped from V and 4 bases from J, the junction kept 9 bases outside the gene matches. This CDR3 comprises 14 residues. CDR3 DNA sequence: TGCAGCGTTGTATGGACAGGATTTCTCTATGGCTACACCTTC. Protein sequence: CSVVWTGFLYGYTF.

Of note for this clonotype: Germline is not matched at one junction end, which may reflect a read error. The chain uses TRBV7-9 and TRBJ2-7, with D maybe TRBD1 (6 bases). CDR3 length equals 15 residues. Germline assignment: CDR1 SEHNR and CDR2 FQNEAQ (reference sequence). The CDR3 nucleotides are TGTACCAGCAGCAACAACAGGGCGACGCTCTACGAGCAGTACTTC. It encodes CTSSNNRATLYEQYF. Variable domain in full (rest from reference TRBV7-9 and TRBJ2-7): DTGVSQNPRHKITKRGQNVTFRCDPISEHNRLYWYRQTLGQGPEFLTYFQNEAQLEKSRLLSDRFSAERPKGSFSTLEIQRTEQGDSAMYLCTSSNNRATLYEQYFGPGTRLTVT.

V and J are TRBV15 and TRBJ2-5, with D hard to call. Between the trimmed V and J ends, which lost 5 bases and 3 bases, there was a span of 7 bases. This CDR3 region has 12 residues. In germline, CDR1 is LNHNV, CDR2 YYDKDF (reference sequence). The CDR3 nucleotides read TGTGCCACCAGCCGGACCAAAGAGACCCAGTACTTC. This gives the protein CATSRTKETQYF.

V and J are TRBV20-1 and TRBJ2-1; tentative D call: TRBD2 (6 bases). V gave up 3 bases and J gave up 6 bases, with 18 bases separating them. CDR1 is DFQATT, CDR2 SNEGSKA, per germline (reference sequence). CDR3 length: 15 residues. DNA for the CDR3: TGCAGTGCTAGGGACCCGCGGGGACGGGTCAATGAGCAGTTCTTC. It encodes CSARDPRGRVNEQFF.